Each of the 29 T cell receptor beta chains below was sequenced from the same sample in a study of control samples from healthy donors and cancer patients. Profiling relied on immunoSEQ multiplex PCR, and the TCRdb table lists in-frame clones only, not all of them. The sample carries 69,000 or so clones, 85% to 95% recorded once. Sequencing used blood. All receptors derive from a woman in her twenties or thirties in good health.

The count of this clone is one. This rearrangement joins TRBV4-1 to TRBJ1-2; 8 bases are shared with TRBD1. Trimming removed 3 bases from V and 2 bases from J; junction bases left unmatched: 2. Germline CDR1 is MGHRA and CDR2 is YSYEKL. The CDR3 is 14 amino acids. The CDR3: CASSQGQANYGYTF. CDR3 DNA sequence: TGCGCCAGCAGCCAGGGACAGGCCAACTATGGCTACACCTTC.

This chain joins TRBV6-5 and TRBJ1-5, with D hard to call. The CDR3 extends over 13 amino acids. Looked up from germline, CDR1 is MNHEY and CDR2 is SVGAGI. V dropped 6 bases and J dropped 5 bases, with 11 bases sitting between them. This CDR3 is CASSLDGDQPQHF. The CDR3 bases are TGTGCCAGCAGCTTGGACGGGGATCAGCCCCAGCATTTT.

This clone was detected only once. The genes are TRBV7-9 and TRBJ2-7; 8 positions match TRBD1. The CDR3 is 17 amino acids. The germline gives CDR1 SEHNR, CDR2 FQNEAQ (reference sequence). V lost 5 bases to trimming and J lost 2 bases; unmatched junction nucleotides: 14. DNA of the CDR3: TGTGCCAGCAGCCCGTTCGACAGGGGTATTGTACCCTACGAGCAGTACTTC. Translating it yields CASSPFDRGIVPYEQYF.

This chain connects TRBV11-3 to TRBJ2-1; 10 positions agree with TRBD2. The germline gives CDR1 SGHNT, CDR2 YENEEA. The CDR3 length is 16 residues. The V segment lost 7 bases and the J segment 7 bases; nucleotides outside the gene matches: 13. CDR3 loop: CASTTIASGGLNEQFF. DNA for the CDR3: TGTGCCAGCACCACGATCGCTAGCGGGGGATTAAATGAGCAGTTCTTC.

V and J are TRBV10-2 and TRBJ1-2; D gene ambiguous. CDR1 and CDR2 from the germline V gene are WSHSY and SAAADI. V lost 2 bases and J 5 bases, leaving 9 bases between the germline ends. CDR3 size: 13 residues. For the CDR3, the DNA is TGCGCCAGCAGTGAGGATTCCCTATATGGCTACACCTTC. Protein product: CASSEDSLYGYTF.

The V call is TRBV7-9, the J call TRBJ2-1, with TRBD2 matching 9 bases. The junction had 8 bases not matched to a gene; V was cut back by 6 bases and J by 5 bases. CDR3 size: 15 residues. Germline V gives CDR1 SEHNR, CDR2 FQNEAQ (reference sequence). The CDR3 coding sequence is TGTGCCAGCAGTCCTCGGGCGGGGGGGCACAATGAGCAGTTCTTC. Its translation is CASSPRAGGHNEQFF.

This clone was seen once. The rearrangement uses TRBV6-5 and TRBJ1-2; possible D gene TRBD1, 5 bases. Per the germline V gene, CDR1 is MNHEY and CDR2 is SVGAGI. V was clipped by 0 bases and J by 4 bases, with 9 bases between them. The CDR3 totals 14 residues. CDR3 bases: TGTGCCAGCAGTTACTCGGAGGGGTCCTATGGCTACACCTTC. Amino acid sequence: CASSYSEGSYGYTF.

V gene TRBV5-1 combines with J gene TRBJ2-3; 11 bases align to TRBD2. This CDR3 is 16 amino acids long. With 3 bases clipped from V and 4 bases from J, the junction kept 7 bases outside the gene matches. Germline V gives CDR1 SGHRS, CDR2 YFSETQ. CDR3 sequence reads: CASSSGTSGGADTQYF. The CDR3 DNA reads TGCGCCAGCAGCTCGGGTACTAGCGGGGGCGCAGATACGCAGTATTTT.

The rearrangement joins TRBV3-1 (or the pseudogene TRBV3-2) to TRBJ2-1, with D unresolved. Trimming removed 1 base at V and 7 bases at J, with 2 bases between. Germline values: CDR1 LGHDT, CDR2 YNNKEL (reference sequence). The CDR3 sequence is 11 residues long. CDR3 DNA sequence: TGTGCCAGCAGCCAAGGGAATGAGCAGTTCTTC. Its translation: CASSQGNEQFF.

In DNA, the CDR3 is TGTGCCAGCAGCCTACGGGGTGACCAGCCCCAGCATTTT. As protein: CASSLRGDQPQHF. V usage is TRBV7-9 and J usage is TRBJ1-5; D is ambiguous. Germline V gene lookup returns CDR1 SEHNR and CDR2 FQNEAQ (reference sequence). This CDR3 has 13 amino acids. V lost 5 bases and J lost 7, with 12 bases in between.

V and J are TRBV13 and TRBJ1-1; D is uncertain. This CDR3 has 15 residues. CDR1 is PRHDT and CDR2 is FYEKMQ in the germline V gene (reference sequence). V shed 2 bases and J shed 1 base, with 11 bases lying between them. Written as DNA, the CDR3 is TGTGCCAGCAGCTTACGATGGGTCTCGAACACTGAAGCTTTCTTT. It specifies CASSLRWVSNTEAFF.

The chain joins TRBV5-6 to TRBJ2-5, with TRBD1 matching over 8 bases. The CDR3 is made up of 17 amino acids. Germline V gene sequence: CDR1 SGHDT, CDR2 YYEEEE. J was trimmed by 5 bases and V by 0 bases; bases with no gene match: 12. The CDR3 DNA sequence: TGTGCCAGCAGCTTGGGGTACATGACAGGGGACGAGGAGACCCAGTACTTC. Translated: CASSLGYMTGDEETQYF. Full variable domain (outside the CDR3, taken from reference TRBV5-6 and TRBJ2-5): DAGVTQSPTHLIKTRGQQVTLRCSPKSGHDTVSWYQQALGQGPQFIFQYYEEEERQRGNFPDRFSGHQFPNYSSELNVNALLLGDSALYLCASSLGYMTGDEETQYFGPGTRLLVL.

This clone was detected only once. This rearrangement joins TRBV18 to TRBJ1-4; TRBD1 matches at 10 bases. Trimming removed 6 bases from V and 7 bases from J; junction bases left unmatched: 8. Germline CDR1 is KGHSH and CDR2 is LQKENI. This CDR3 region has 15 residues. The CDR3 here is CASSPSTGGIEKLFF. DNA of the CDR3: TGTGCCAGCTCCCCATCGACAGGGGGCATTGAAAAACTGTTTTTT.

The chain is built from TRBV7-9 and TRBJ2-5; 14 nucleotides match TRBD2. V dropped 5 bases and J dropped 2; count of bases not matched to a gene: 10. Looked up from germline, CDR1 is SEHNR and CDR2 is FQNEAQ (reference sequence). CDR3 size: 18 residues. The CDR3 DNA sequence: TGTGCCAGCAGCCGACAGACTAGCGGGGGGGCGAGGCAAGAGACCCAGTACTTC. Translation gives CASSRQTSGGARQETQYF.

The V and J genes are TRBV7-2 and TRBJ1-6; a possible D gene is TRBD1 (5 bases). This CDR3 has 19 residues. V was pared by 3 bases and J by 0 bases, with 18 bases between. The germline V gene has CDR1 SGHTA and CDR2 FQGNSA. This CDR3 reads CASSLPRGTPSSYNSPLHF. The CDR3 DNA sequence: TGTGCCAGCAGCTTGCCGCGCGGGACTCCCAGCTCCTATAATTCACCCCTCCACTTT. The full variable domain, its missing parts supplied by reference TRBV7-2 and TRBJ1-6, is GAGVSQSPSNKVTEKGKDVELRCDPISGHTALYWYRQSLGQGLEFLIYFQGNSAPDKSGLPSDRFSAERTGGSVSTLTIQRTQQEDSAVYLCASSLPRGTPSSYNSPLHFGNGTRLTVT.

V is TRBV5-5 and J is TRBJ1-5; no clear D gene. Germline CDR1 reads SGHKS; CDR2 reads YYEKEE (reference sequence). CDR3 size: 14 residues. V was clipped by 4 bases and J by 4 bases, with 12 bases between them. The CDR3 is CASSPAAANQPQHF. The CDR3 coding sequence is TGTGCCAGCAGCCCCGCGGCAGCAAATCAGCCCCAGCATTTT.

The V call is TRBV9, the J call TRBJ2-7; unclear D gene. Trimming pared 0 bases from V and 1 base from J, leaving 8 bases between. Germline V gene lookup returns CDR1 SGDLS and CDR2 YYNGEE. This CDR3 contains 14 residues. The CDR3 sequence is CASSVDCGSYEQYV. The CDR3 DNA reads as TGTGCCAGCAGCGTAGACTGTGGGTCCTACGAGCAGTACGTC.

The V and J genes are TRBV19 and TRBJ1-1; possible D gene TRBD1, 5 bases. Germline V gives CDR1 LNHDA, CDR2 SQIVND (reference sequence). The V end lost 3 bases, the J end lost 4 bases, and 6 bases lay between the germline ends. The CDR3 consists of 12 residues. The CDR3 protein is CASSMQGTEAFF. CDR3 nucleotide sequence: TGTGCCAGTAGTATGCAGGGCACTGAAGCTTTCTTT.

The chain combines TRBV19 with TRBJ2-1; no clear D gene. This CDR3 is built from 12 residues. CDR1 LNHDA and CDR2 SQIVND come from the germline V gene (reference sequence). Deletions cut 5 bases from V and 9 bases from J, with 11 bases between. This chain's CDR3 is CASSPGYGEQFF. Here the CDR3 DNA reads TGTGCCAGTAGTCCCGGGTACGGTGAGCAGTTCTTC.

The chain uses TRBV6-6 and TRBJ2-7; 7 bases are a match to TRBD1. Germline loops: CDR1 MNHNY, CDR2 SVGAGI (reference sequence). The CDR3 is 15 residues long. V shed 6 bases, J shed 1 base, and the junction held 9 bases outside the gene matches. The CDR3 nucleotides are TGTGCCAGCAGCCTAGGGACAGTGATATCCTACGAGCAGTACTTC. This codes for CASSLGTVISYEQYF.

V is TRBV5-1 and J is TRBJ1-4; tentatively, D is TRBD1 (5 bases). V lost 0 bases to trimming and J lost 7 bases, with 10 bases between them. The germline V gene encodes CDR1 SGHRS and CDR2 YFSETQ. The CDR3 loop spans 14 amino acids. CDR3 bases: TGCGCCAGCAGCTTGGCCGGCAGGGTTGAAAAACTGTTTTTT. Residues: CASSLAGRVEKLFF.

The count of this clone is one. This chain links TRBV14 with TRBJ2-1, with D possibly TRBD1 on 5 matching bases. Trimming removed 1 base at V and 0 bases at J, with 10 bases between. Germline CDR1 is SGHDN and CDR2 is FVKESK. The CDR3 length is 16 residues. The CDR3 sequence: CASSQVRQSSYNEQFF. Written as DNA, the CDR3 is TGTGCCAGCAGCCAAGTAAGACAGAGCTCCTACAATGAGCAGTTCTTC.

The chain is built from TRBV19 and TRBJ1-1; maybe TRBD1 (5 bases). The V end was cut by 1 base, the J end by 0 bases, with 9 bases between. Germline-derived CDR1 and CDR2 are LNHDA and SQIVND (reference sequence). The CDR3 spans 15 residues. The CDR3 reads CASSIVPGMNTEAFF. DNA for the CDR3: TGTGCCAGTAGTATAGTACCAGGGATGAACACTGAAGCTTTCTTT.

V is TRBV6-5 and J is TRBJ2-5; TRBD2 agrees at 10 bases. V shed 3 bases, J shed 5 bases, and the junction held 3 bases outside the gene matches. The CDR3 sequence is 14 residues long. Looked up from germline, CDR1 is MNHEY and CDR2 is SVGAGI. CDR3 DNA: TGTGCCAGCAGTTATAGCGGGGGGAAGGAGACCCAGTACTTC. Translating gives CASSYSGGKETQYF.

The V and J genes are TRBV6-6 and TRBJ1-1; D may be TRBD1 (5 bases). V was shortened by 7 bases and J by 4 bases, with 13 bases between the two germline ends. The CDR3 sequence is 13 residues long. CDR1 and CDR2 (germline): MNHNY, SVGAGI (reference sequence). CDR3 bases: TGTGCCAGCAAAAAGGGGCTGGCCACTGAAGCTTTCTTT. This translates into CASKKGLATEAFF.

The rearrangement links TRBV12-3 or TRBV12-4 to TRBJ1-2; D remains unclear. This CDR3 is 13 amino acids long. V was clipped by 4 bases and J by 4 bases, with 10 bases between them. CDR3 sequence: CASSSFPAYGYTF. In DNA, the CDR3 is TGTGCCAGCAGTTCGTTCCCGGCCTATGGCTACACCTTC.

V gene TRBV29-1 combines with J gene TRBJ1-1; TRBD1 agrees at 7 bases. Trimming at V came to 6 bases and at J to 6 bases, leaving 13 bases not matched to a gene. Germline V gives CDR1 SQVTM, CDR2 ANQGSEA. The CDR3 is 14 amino acids. CDR3 nucleotides: TGCAGCGTAGACAGGGACCGGGGTACCTCTGAAGCTTTCTTT. Its translation is CSVDRDRGTSEAFF.

This clone showed up just a few times. This chain joins TRBV6-6 and TRBJ1-2; the D is unclear. CDR1 is MNHNY and CDR2 is SVGAGI in the germline V gene (reference sequence). The CDR3 loop spans 14 amino acids. Trimming shortened V by 5 bases and J by 8 bases, and 18 bases separated the two germline ends. CDR3 protein: CASSDFALYRGYTF. The CDR3 DNA follows: TGTGCCAGCAGTGATTTCGCCCTCTATAGGGGCTACACCTTC.

The V gene is TRBV30, the J gene TRBJ1-6; tentative D call: TRBD1 (5 bases). The CDR3 sequence is 15 residues long. Trimming shortened V by 4 bases and J by 7 bases, and 17 bases separated the two germline ends. Per germline, CDR1 GTSNPN and CDR2 SVGIG (reference sequence). The chain's CDR3 is CAWTKGRGKNSPLHF. The CDR3, as DNA: TGTGCCTGGACCAAGGGACGGGGAAAGAATTCACCCCTCCACTTT. The variable domain in full, completed from reference TRBV30 and TRBJ1-6, reads SQTIHQWPATLVQPVGSPLSLECTVEGTSNPNLYWYRQAAGRGLQLLFYSVGIGQISSEVPQNLSASRPQDRQFILSSKKLLLSDSGFYLCAWTKGRGKNSPLHFGNGTRLTVT.